A selection of T cell receptor beta chains follows, all from one sample in a study of blood T cell repertoires in COVID-19. Assay: immunoSEQ multiplex PCR; the TCRdb copy retains only in-frame clones and omits some. The sample contains hundreds of thousands of clones, more than 75% of which appear only once. The sequencing sample was made of PBMCs or T cells enriched from blood (not recorded which). The origin of the receptors is a man aged 40-49 years who had recovered from COVID-19. The CDR3 runs from the conserved cysteine through the conserved F or W. The D gene is left open where the match is weak. Expanded clones are given a class, and other clones once, few, many or no size at all.

CDR3aa	CDR3nt	abundance	d_gene	v_gene	j_gene
CASSQDRAGYNEQFF	TGTGCCAGCAGCCAAGATCGGGCGGGGTACAATGAGCAGTTCTTC	.	.	TRBV4-2	TRBJ2-1
CASSQLPTDTQYF	TGCGCCAGCAGCCAACTCCCCACAGATACGCAGTATTTT	few	.	TRBV4-1	TRBJ2-3
CASSERGLTNEKLFF	TGCGCCAGCAGCGAAAGGGGGTTAACCAATGAAAAACTGTTTTTT	.	.	TRBV5-1	TRBJ1-4
CASSQVEGGTEAFF	TGTGCCAGCAGCCAAGTCGAAGGGGGCACTGAAGCTTTCTTT	.	.	TRBV3-1/TRBV3-2	TRBJ1-1
CSASDRGGTEAFF	TGCAGTGCTAGTGATCGGGGGGGCACTGAAGCTTTCTTT	.	.	TRBV20-1	TRBJ1-1
CASSEEGLRSSYEQYF	TGTGCCAGCAGTGAAGAGGGTCTCAGGAGCTCCTACGAGCAGTACTTC	.	.	TRBV25-1	TRBJ2-7
CASSFWDRPYEQYF	TGTGCCAGCAGCTTTTGGGACAGACCCTACGAGCAGTACTTC	.	TRBD1	TRBV5-6	TRBJ2-7
CASSDQGHRWGANVLTF	TGTGCCAGCAGTGACCAGGGACACCGATGGGGGGCCAACGTCCTGACTTTC	once	.	TRBV25-1	TRBJ2-6
CASSPRTGNEKLFF	TGTGCCAGCAGTCCGAGGACAGGGAATGAAAAACTGTTTTTT	.	TRBD1	TRBV27	TRBJ1-4
CASRDFGNSPLHF	TGTGCCAGCAGGGACTTTGGGAATTCACCCCTCCACTTT	.	.	TRBV27	TRBJ1-6
CASSQVVQGIGELFF	TGTGCCAGCAGCCAAGTCGTGCAGGGGATCGGGGAGCTGTTTTTT	.	.	TRBV3-1/TRBV3-2	TRBJ2-2
CASSSGLAGEGTDTQYF	TGTGCCAGCAGCTCGGGACTAGCGGGGGAGGGGACAGATACGCAGTATTTT	.	TRBD2	TRBV5-4	TRBJ2-3
CAIRDRVAEAFF	TGTGCCATACGTGACAGGGTGGCTGAAGCTTTCTTT	.	TRBD1	TRBV10-3	TRBJ1-1
CASSRTSGVTGELFF	TGTGCCAGCAGTAGGACTAGCGGGGTCACCGGGGAGCTGTTTTTT	.	TRBD2	TRBV2	TRBJ2-2
CATSEGGGVTDTQYF	TGTGCCACCAGTGAGGGTGGCGGGGTCACAGATACGCAGTATTTT	.	.	TRBV24-1	TRBJ2-3
CASSLVPRGQKGYTF	TGTGCCAGCAGTTTGGTGCCCAGGGGGCAAAAGGGCTACACCTTC	.	TRBD1	TRBV27	TRBJ1-2
CASSLPGANYGYTF	TGTGCCAGCAGCTTACCAGGGGCGAACTATGGCTACACCTTC	few	.	TRBV7-9	TRBJ1-2
CASRAGRGNGYTF	TGTGCCAGCAGAGCAGGGAGGGGGAATGGCTACACCTTC	.	.	TRBV6-6	TRBJ1-2
CSASAAGGGETQYF	TGCAGTGCTAGTGCAGCGGGAGGGGGAGAGACCCAGTACTTC	.	TRBD2	TRBV20-1	TRBJ2-5
CASSLARVDTQYF	TGTGCCAGCAGTTTAGCGCGAGTTGATACCCAGTACTTC	.	.	TRBV12-3/TRBV12-4	TRBJ2-5
CAWRWEGGRNEKLFF	TGTGCCTGGAGATGGGAGGGAGGACGAAATGAAAAACTGTTTTTT	.	.	TRBV30	TRBJ1-4
CASSVGTGTQETQYF	TGTGCCAGCAGCGTCGGGACAGGTACTCAAGAGACCCAGTACTTC	.	TRBD1	TRBV7-2	TRBJ2-5
CASTSGTGSYEQYF	TGTGCCAGTACCTCCGGGACAGGGAGCTACGAGCAGTACTTC	.	TRBD1	TRBV19	TRBJ2-7
CASSYGQGFNQPQHF	TGTGCCAGCAGTTACGGACAGGGCTTCAATCAGCCCCAGCATTTT	once	TRBD1	TRBV11-2	TRBJ1-5
CASSRGQGAGYSNQPQHF	TGTGCCAGCAGCCGGGGACAGGGGGCCGGGTATAGCAATCAGCCCCAGCATTTT	.	TRBD1	TRBV9	TRBJ1-5
CASSPPGQGASSPLHF	TGTGCCAGCTCACCTCCGGGACAGGGGGCTTCTTCACCCCTCCACTTT	once	TRBD1	TRBV18	TRBJ1-6
CASGTGQGAGELFF	TGTGCCAGCGGGACGGGACAGGGGGCCGGGGAGCTGTTTTTT	.	TRBD1	TRBV2	TRBJ2-2
CASGPGTGGRSPLHF	TGCGCCAGCGGACCCGGGACAGGGGGACGTTCACCCCTCCACTTT	once	TRBD1	TRBV5-1	TRBJ1-6
CASSYSGKGTDTQYF	TGTGCCAGCAGTTACTCCGGGAAGGGCACAGATACGCAGTATTTT	.	.	TRBV6-6	TRBJ2-3